The T cell receptor beta chain described here comes from a study of T cells after yellow fever vaccination. The CDR3 contains 15 residues. V trimming: 1 base; J trimming: 5 bases; junction bases outside the gene matches: 6. Germline CDR1 MNHNS, CDR2 SASEGT. The study's findings and limits: Post-booster samples contained most primary-vaccination clones (around 96% CD4, approximately 88% CD8). On day 0, almost all vaccine-responding clonotypes were undetectable in sorted memory subsets.

Template-switching 5'RACE yielded the TCR cDNA; a universal primer site and UMIs were added in the process. From the 5' RACE reads, TCRdb called clonotypes with MiXCR, one entry per CDR3 protein. The sample shows tens of thousands of distinct CDR3 sequences, roughly 4.7% of them seen only once. This clonotype was seen at least ten times. The source is a young man who received the YFV17D yellow fever vaccine. The rearrangement joins TRBV6-1 to TRBJ1-2; 8 bases fit TRBD1. Sequencing was performed on PBMCs, either bulk or a sorted T-cell subset (CD4+, CD8+, memory, or dextramer-sorted; not recorded which), taken on the day of the yellow fever booster vaccination. CDR3 residues: CASSEGPGGSYGYTF. In nucleotides, the CDR3 is TGTGCCAGCAGTGAAGGTCCAGGGGGCAGTTATGGCTACACCTTC.